This entry describes one T cell receptor (beta chain). There are 14 residues in the CDR3. With V trimmed by 3 bases and J by 7 bases, 9 bases remained unmatched. Germline V CDR1 and CDR2: GTSNPN, SVGIG (reference sequence). Source study methods: Counts of nucleated cells, estimated from reference gene primer amplification, were obtained. The data were produced by immunoSEQ multiplex PCR, yet TCRdb's version contains in-frame clones alone and is incomplete. V and J calls and clone size are as listed in that table; D and trimming were resolved from the DNA. The profile shows around 150,000 clones, 85% to 90% of them singletons. The data were obtained in a study of blood T cell repertoires in COVID-19. Study information: Samples taken during acute and convalescent COVID-19 were collected in the United States, Italy and Spain. In each case, the material was cDNA or gDNA derived from T cells, B-cell-depleted T cells, or PBMCs.

What was sequenced was peripheral blood. The TCR sequence derives from a man in his late teens or twenties with acute or convalescent COVID-19. The gene calls are TRBV30 and TRBJ1-5; 7 nucleotides match TRBD1. CDR3 nucleotides: TGTGCCTGGAGCCAGGGGGGACTTACCCAGCCCCAGCATTTT. This encodes CAWSQGGLTQPQHF. The entire variable domain, with the rest obtained from reference TRBV30 and TRBJ1-5, is as follows: SQTIHQWPATLVQPVGSPLSLECTVEGTSNPNLYWYRQAAGRGLQLLFYSVGIGQISSEVPQNLSASRPQDRQFILSSKKLLLSDSGFYLCAWSQGGLTQPQHFGDGTRLSIL.